This T cell receptor beta chain was identified during a study of cytomegalovirus exposure and HLA in healthy donors. Study details: Of all 400 or so donors who were genotyped, under 90% belonged to the Caucasian-associated ancestry cluster.

This clone was found a few times. Its cognate antigen is unknown. Study-wide points: Later analysis reportedly placed an Asian-associated ancestry cluster below the roughly 700-donor mean in N-insertions.

Both 60 Vbeta primers and 13 Jbeta primers went into the PCR. TCRdb's table, derived via immunoSEQ multiplex PCR, lists solely in-frame clones and lacks some. The sample carries approximately 150,000 clones, around 10% recorded once. The length of the CDR3 is 15 residues. Germline CDR1 and CDR2: KGHSH and LQKENI. V lost 2 bases and J 1 base, leaving 11 bases between the germline ends. This receptor was obtained from a male donor in good health and CMV-seronegative. V usage is TRBV18 and J usage is TRBJ1-1; weak D call: TRBD1 (5 bases). The sequenced sample was PBMCs. The CDR3: CASSPVKTENTEAFF. The CDR3 region has the DNA TGTGCCAGCTCACCAGTCAAGACAGAGAACACTGAAGCTTTCTTT.